The 13 T cell receptor beta chains given below trace back to one sample, sequenced in a study of blood T cell repertoires in COVID-19. Sequencing was performed with immunoSEQ multiplex PCR; in TCRdb, only in-frame clones are kept and a portion is missing. The sample shows over 150,000 clones, around 79% of them seen only once. Sequenced sample: peripheral blood. The receptors come from a woman in her forties or fifties with acute or convalescent COVID-19.

The chain uses TRBV6-5 and TRBJ1-1; 8 positions agree with TRBD1. Trimming removed 6 bases from V and 7 bases from J; junction bases left unmatched: 7. CDR3 length equals 13 residues. Looked up from germline, CDR1 is MNHEY and CDR2 is SVGAGI. The CDR3 protein is CASRLNRGVEAFF. CDR3 sequence (DNA): TGTGCCAGCAGGCTAAACAGGGGGGTTGAAGCTTTCTTT.

This clone was observed once. The gene calls are TRBV5-1 and TRBJ1-2, with 7 bases matching TRBD1. The CDR3 is 14 residues long. Germline trimming cut 3 bases from V and 0 bases from J; bases unmatched to any gene: 2. Germline CDR1 is SGHRS and CDR2 is YFSETQ. CDR3 in amino acids: CASSSGTANYGYTF. The CDR3 DNA sequence: TGCGCCAGCAGCTCCGGGACAGCTAACTATGGCTACACCTTC.

This clone has only one observation. The chain joins TRBV28 to TRBJ1-2; D may be TRBD1 (6 bases). The CDR3 is made up of 11 amino acids. V gave up 7 bases and J gave up 3 bases, with 6 bases separating them. The germline gives CDR1 MDHEN, CDR2 SYDVKM. CDR3 sequence reads: CASTGDYGYTF. The CDR3 nucleotides read TGTGCCAGCACAGGGGACTATGGCTACACCTTC.

Only a few counts were recorded for this clone. The chain employs TRBV11-2 and TRBJ1-1; D unclear. The CDR3 is 17 residues long. Germline CDR1 and CDR2: SGHAT and FQNNGV. Trimming took off 0 bases at V and 2 bases at J, with 16 bases between the two ends. CDR3 residues: CASSLDRGTVPNTEAFF. The CDR3 DNA sequence: TGTGCCAGCAGCTTAGATCGAGGTACGGTTCCCAACACTGAAGCTTTCTTT. The whole variable domain, filled in from reference TRBV11-2 and TRBJ1-1, reads EAGVAQSPRYKIIEKRQSVAFWCNPISGHATLYWYQQILGQGPKLLIQFQNNGVVDDSQLPKDRFSAERLKGVDSTLKIQPAKLEDSAVYLCASSLDRGTVPNTEAFFGQGTRLTVV.

This clone has just one count. V usage is TRBV24-1 and J usage is TRBJ2-5, with D unclear. Trimming removed 5 bases at V and 1 base at J, with 13 bases between. From germline, CDR1 is KGHDR and CDR2 SFDVKD. The CDR3 is made up of 15 amino acids. For the CDR3, the DNA is TGTGCCACCAGTGCCCCTGGAGAGTTCCAAGAGACCCAGTACTTC. Amino acids: CATSAPGEFQETQYF.

CDR3 amino acids: CASSVSGMGQGEREKLFF. Written as DNA, the CDR3 is TGTGCCAGCAGCGTATCAGGTATGGGGCAGGGGGAGCGAGAAAAACTGTTTTTT. The rearrangement uses TRBV9 and TRBJ1-4; 7 nucleotides agree with TRBD1. Germline loops: CDR1 SGDLS, CDR2 YYNGEE. This CDR3 is 18 amino acids long. With V trimmed by 1 base and J by 8 bases, 17 bases remained unmatched.

The chain has TRBV18 and TRBJ1-1; maybe TRBD1 (5 bases). Trimming shortened V by 5 bases and J by 1 base, and 11 bases separated the two germline ends. The CDR3 spans 14 residues. Germline V CDR1 and CDR2: KGHSH, LQKENI. The DNA of the CDR3 is TGTGCCAGCTCAGTACAGGTAGGGAACACTGAAGCTTTCTTT. Its translation: CASSVQVGNTEAFF.

The chain combines TRBV11-2 with TRBJ2-4; 8 nucleotides align to TRBD1. Looked up from germline, CDR1 is SGHAT and CDR2 is FQNNGV. With 2 bases clipped from V and 2 bases from J, the junction kept 14 bases outside the gene matches. The CDR3 is made up of 19 amino acids. The DNA for the CDR3 is TGTGCCAGCAGCTTATTCCGGACAGGGATAGAGCACCCCAAAAACATTCAGTACTTC. Translated: CASSLFRTGIEHPKNIQYF.

The CDR3: CASSQDRPNQPQHF. Here the CDR3 DNA reads TGTGCCAGCAGTCAAGACAGACCCAATCAGCCCCAGCATTTT. V is TRBV28 and J is TRBJ1-5, with D possibly matching TRBD1 (5 bases). The CDR3 length is 14 residues. Trimming removed 5 bases from V and 3 bases from J, with 11 bases in between. Per germline, CDR1 MDHEN and CDR2 SYDVKM.

The chain links TRBV27 to TRBJ1-1; TRBD1 might be the D (6 bases). The CDR3 extends over 14 amino acids. Germline loops: CDR1 MNHEY, CDR2 SMNVEV (reference sequence). V lost 2 bases to trimming and J lost 5 bases, with 12 bases between them. The CDR3 protein is CASSLRWGRTEAFF. Written as DNA, the CDR3 is TGTGCCAGCAGTTTAAGGTGGGGGCGGACTGAAGCTTTCTTT.

This chain connects TRBV28 to TRBJ2-7; 10 nucleotides agree with TRBD2. Germline CDR1 and CDR2: MDHEN and SYDVKM. Germline trimming cut 7 bases from V and 2 bases from J; bases unmatched to any gene: 5. There are 14 residues in the CDR3. The CDR3 DNA sequence: TGTGCCAGCACTAGCGGGAGTACCCCCTACGAGCAGTACTTC. It codes for CASTSGSTPYEQYF.

The chain employs TRBV6-2 or TRBV6-3 and TRBJ2-5; D gene unclear. This CDR3 has 11 residues. V was trimmed by 6 bases and J by 5 bases, leaving 7 bases between them. CDR1 MNHEY and CDR2 SVGEGT come from the germline V gene. CDR3 protein: CASSPQETQYF. The DNA for the CDR3 is TGTGCCAGCAGCCCCCAGGAGACCCAGTACTTC.

This rearrangement joins TRBV6-5 to TRBJ1-1; tentative D call: TRBD1 (5 bases). This CDR3 is 14 amino acids long. Germline V lookup: CDR1 MNHEY, CDR2 SVGAGI. V was trimmed by 5 bases and J by 2 bases, leaving 12 bases between them. CDR3 DNA: TGTGCCAGCAGTCGAGTCGGGGGTAACACTGAAGCTTTCTTT. Its protein product is CASSRVGGNTEAFF.